One and the same sample provided the 31 T cell receptor beta chains below, sequenced in a study of cytomegalovirus exposure and HLA in healthy donors. PCR used 60 Vbeta primers and 13 Jbeta primers. The repertoire was sequenced with immunoSEQ multiplex PCR; TCRdb's copy has only in-frame clones and lacks some. The sample has approximately 100,000 clones, 60% to 80% seen once. The sequenced sample was PBMCs. The receptors shown here come from a man between 60 and 75 years old in good health and CMV-seropositive.

The rearrangement joins TRBV6-6 to TRBJ2-7; TRBD1 matches 8 bases. Germline V CDR1 and CDR2: MNHNY, SVGAGI (reference sequence). Unmatched junction bases numbered 12, after V lost 6 bases and J lost 5 bases. The CDR3 spans 15 residues. The CDR3 DNA reads TGTGCCAGCAGGGACTCCGGGACAGGAAAACACGAGCAGTACTTC. Its protein is CASRDSGTGKHEQYF.

The rearrangement joins TRBV6-5 to TRBJ2-7; 11 bases are a match to TRBD1. This CDR3 region has 13 residues. Germline V gives CDR1 MNHEY, CDR2 SVGAGI. J lost 3 bases, V lost 10 bases, and 5 bases had no gene match. The CDR3, as DNA: TGTGCCACCACGGGGACAGGGGGCTACGAGCAGTACTTC. Residues: CATTGTGGYEQYF.

The rearrangement joins TRBV19 to TRBJ1-6; 7 bases are shared with TRBD1. The junction had 1 base not matched to a gene; V was cut back by 1 base and J by 7 bases. The length of the CDR3 is 14 residues. CDR1 is LNHDA and CDR2 is SQIVND in the germline V gene (reference sequence). As DNA, the CDR3 is TGTGCCAGTAGTATAGCGGGACAGAATTCACCCCTCCACTTT. Translation: CASSIAGQNSPLHF.

This clone came up a few times. The chain uses TRBV10-2 and TRBJ1-1; 8 nucleotides align to TRBD1. The trim removed 7 bases at V and 4 bases at J, leaving 5 bases unmatched. The length of the CDR3 is 13 residues. Germline CDR1 WSHSY, CDR2 SAAADI. The CDR3 DNA is TGCGCCAGCACCCTCACAGGGGGCACTGAAGCTTTCTTT. Amino acid sequence: CASTLTGGTEAFF.

This CDR3 reads CASMGGFGSNQPQHF. CDR3 in DNA: TGTGCCAGCATGGGGGGGTTTGGCAGCAATCAGCCCCAGCATTTT. The chain combines TRBV2 with TRBJ1-5; D might be TRBD1 (5 bases). V gave up 7 bases and J gave up 1 base, with 14 bases separating them. Germline lookup yields CDR1 SNHLY and CDR2 FYNNEI. The CDR3 spans 15 residues. The entire variable domain, with the rest obtained from reference TRBV2 and TRBJ1-5, is as follows: EPEVTQTPSHQVTQMGQEVILRCVPISNHLYFYWYRQILGQKVEFLVSFYNNEISEKSEIFDDQFSVERPDGSNFTLKIRSTKLEDSAMYFCASMGGFGSNQPQHFGDGTRLSIL.

The chain carries TRBV19 and TRBJ1-5; 9 positions agree with TRBD1. Trimming removed 6 bases from V and 6 bases from J; junction bases left unmatched: 12. The CDR3 is made up of 16 amino acids. Looked up from germline, CDR1 is LNHDA and CDR2 is SQIVND (reference sequence). The CDR3 protein is CASRGPITGGSQPQHF. The DNA for the CDR3 is TGTGCCAGTAGGGGCCCAATCACAGGGGGCAGTCAGCCCCAGCATTTT.

This clone has a single count. J is TRBJ2-2 and V is TRBV9, with TRBD2 as a possible D gene (6 bases). Germline CDR1 SGDLS, CDR2 YYNGEE. This CDR3 contains 14 residues. V was clipped by 0 bases and J by 7 bases, with 10 bases between them. DNA for the CDR3: TGTGCCAGCAGCGTAGTAGCGGCTGACGGGGAGCTGTTTTTT. Translated, it gives CASSVVAADGELFF.

This chain connects TRBV5-1 to TRBJ1-4; no reliable D call. The CDR3 is made up of 14 amino acids. Germline V gives CDR1 SGHRS, CDR2 YFSETQ. Deletions cut 0 bases from V and 6 bases from J, with 9 bases between. The CDR3, as DNA: TGCGCCAGCAGCTTGGGCGGGGTGGATGAAAAACTGTTTTTT. This encodes CASSLGGVDEKLFF. The full variable domain, rest sourced from reference TRBV5-1 and TRBJ1-4, is KAGVTQTPRYLIKTRGQQVTLSCSPISGHRSVSWYQQTPGQGLQFLFEYFSETQRNKGNFPGRFSGRQFSNSRSEMNVSTLELGDSALYLCASSLGGVDEKLFFGSGTQLSVL.

This clone was observed a few times. The CDR3 coding sequence is TGCGCCAGCAGCTTGGCTATTTCCAATAGCCTAAATTTAAATGAGCAGTTCTTC. This gives the protein CASSLAISNSLNLNEQFF. The rearrangement joins TRBV5-1 to TRBJ2-1; the D is unclear. The CDR3 has 18 amino acids. Trimming removed 0 bases at V and 7 bases at J, with 23 bases between. CDR1 SGHRS and CDR2 YFSETQ come from the germline V gene.

Here the CDR3 reads CASSSRRQGTGETQYF. The CDR3 nucleotides read TGTGCCAGCAGCTCCCGGCGACAGGGTACGGGAGAGACCCAGTACTTC. The genes are TRBV7-9 and TRBJ2-5; 7 bases agree with TRBD1. This CDR3 spans 16 amino acids. Looked up from germline, CDR1 is SEHNR and CDR2 is FQNEAQ (reference sequence). The V gene end was trimmed by 4 bases and the J gene end by 4 bases; junction bases not matched to a gene: 12.

The genes are TRBV7-2 and TRBJ2-7, with 7 bases aligning to TRBD1. The CDR3 sequence is 14 residues long. Germline V lookup: CDR1 SGHTA, CDR2 FQGNSA. The V gene end was trimmed by 5 bases and the J gene end by 6 bases; junction bases not matched to a gene: 10. The CDR3 coding sequence is TGTGCCAGCAGCGTAGGGGGCGCAGGGCCCGAGCAGTACTTC. This gives the protein CASSVGGAGPEQYF.

This clone was seen a handful of times. V gene TRBV19 combines with J gene TRBJ2-1; 9 bases are a match to TRBD2. Germline values: CDR1 LNHDA, CDR2 SQIVND (reference sequence). The CDR3 length is 18 residues. Trimming at V came to 4 bases and at J to 5 bases, leaving 15 bases not matched to a gene. CDR3: CASSTRASGALLNNEQFF. The CDR3 nucleotides are TGTGCCAGTAGTACAAGGGCTAGCGGGGCTTTACTCAACAATGAGCAGTTCTTC.

V gene TRBV4-1 combines with J gene TRBJ2-3, with a tentative D call TRBD2 (5 bases). Trimming pared 2 bases from V and 4 bases from J, leaving 16 bases between. CDR1 MGHRA and CDR2 YSYEKL come from the germline V gene. The CDR3 contains 16 residues. The CDR3 here is CASSQRSSPAADTQYF. DNA of the CDR3: TGCGCCAGCAGCCAAAGATCTAGCCCGGCGGCAGATACGCAGTATTTT.

This chain joins TRBV14 and TRBJ1-1, with D uncertain. CDR1 is SGHDN, CDR2 FVKESK, per germline. This CDR3 comprises 15 residues. The V gene lost 0 bases and the J gene lost 1 base, with 9 bases spanning the gap. The CDR3 here is CASSQDLAKNTEAFF. The CDR3 DNA reads as TGTGCCAGCAGCCAAGATCTAGCAAAGAACACTGAAGCTTTCTTT.

The chain joins TRBV6-4 to TRBJ1-2, with 9 bases identical to TRBD1. The CDR3 consists of 14 residues. Germline-derived CDR1 and CDR2 are MRHNA and SNTAGT. V lost 5 bases and J lost 5; bases outside the gene matches: 6. The CDR3 spells CASSKDRGGYGYTF. DNA for the CDR3: TGTGCCAGCAGTAAGGACAGGGGAGGATATGGCTACACCTTC.

This chain connects TRBV27 to TRBJ2-6; TRBD1 matches at 10 bases. V was pared by 3 bases and J by 2 bases, with 1 base of the junction left unmatched. Germline V CDR1 and CDR2: MNHEY, SMNVEV (reference sequence). The CDR3 runs 16 residues. CDR3: CASSLTGGTGANVLTF. In nucleotides, the CDR3 is TGTGCCAGCAGTTTGACAGGGGGCACTGGGGCCAACGTCCTGACTTTC.

In its sample, this clone was seen a few times. The chain links TRBV5-1 to TRBJ2-7, with D perhaps matching TRBD1 (6 bases). Germline loops: CDR1 SGHRS, CDR2 YFSETQ. The V and J ends lost 0 bases and 3 bases respectively, with 10 bases between them. The CDR3 totals 14 residues. The CDR3 region has the DNA TGCGCCAGCAGCTTGGAACAGGGCTTCTACGAGCAGTACTTC. The encoded protein is CASSLEQGFYEQYF.

The chain couples TRBV10-3 to TRBJ1-1; maybe TRBD1 (5 bases). The CDR3 runs 14 residues. V lost 0 bases and J 6 bases, leaving 11 bases between the germline ends. Germline CDR1 is ENHRY and CDR2 is SYGVKD. This CDR3 is CAISESTGLSEAFF. The CDR3, as DNA: TGTGCCATCAGTGAGTCGACGGGACTTTCTGAAGCTTTCTTT.

The rearrangement links TRBV7-2 to TRBJ2-5; the D gene is possibly TRBD2 (6 bases). The germline CDR1 and CDR2 sequences are SGHTA and FQGNSA. The CDR3 sequence is 14 residues long. The V end was cut by 2 bases, the J end by 2 bases, with 9 bases between. Here the CDR3 DNA reads TGTGCCAGCAGCTTACGGGAGCGGCAAGAGACCCAGTACTTC. Residues: CASSLRERQETQYF.

The V gene is TRBV7-2, the J gene TRBJ2-3; D ambiguous. Germline CDR1 reads SGHTA; CDR2 reads FQGNSA. Deletions cut 4 bases from V and 4 bases from J, with 9 bases between. The CDR3 sequence is 13 residues long. The CDR3 spells CASSSSMADTQYF. Here the CDR3 DNA reads TGTGCCAGCAGCTCCTCTATGGCAGATACGCAGTATTTT. The complete variable domain, with remaining parts taken from reference TRBV7-2 and TRBJ2-3, reads GAGVSQSPSNKVTEKGKDVELRCDPISGHTALYWYRQSLGQGLEFLIYFQGNSAPDKSGLPSDRFSAERTGGSVSTLTIQRTQQEDSAVYLCASSSSMADTQYFGPGTRLTVL.

The chain combines TRBV10-1 with TRBJ2-2, with TRBD1 as a possible D gene (5 bases). Germline CDR1 and CDR2: WNHNN and SYGVQD (reference sequence). Trimming removed 7 bases from V and 8 bases from J, with 8 bases in between. This CDR3 spans 11 amino acids. The CDR3, as DNA: TGCGCCAGCAAGGGGATTGGGGAGCTGTTTTTT. Protein sequence: CASKGIGELFF.

A few counts support this clone. J is TRBJ1-2 and V is TRBV6-6, with TRBD1 as a possible D gene (5 bases). Germline assignment: CDR1 MNHNY and CDR2 SVGAGI (reference sequence). The CDR3 totals 11 residues. V was pared by 4 bases and J by 9 bases, with 9 bases between. This CDR3 is CASSSGVRYTF. CDR3 DNA sequence: TGTGCCAGCAGTTCGGGGGTGCGCTACACCTTC.

J is TRBJ2-2 and V is TRBV4-3; 11 bases are shared with TRBD1. This CDR3 contains 18 residues. With V trimmed by 0 bases and J by 4 bases, 7 bases remained unmatched. From germline, CDR1 is LGHNA and CDR2 YSLEER. The CDR3, as DNA: TGCGCCAGCAGCCAAGACCCCTGGACAGGGGGCAGCACCGGGGAGCTGTTTTTT. Protein sequence: CASSQDPWTGGSTGELFF.

About this clone: A junction end diverges from the germline sequence, so it may reflect a read error. The genes are TRBV7-9 and TRBJ2-1, with no clear D. CDR1 is SEHNR and CDR2 is FQNEAQ in the germline V gene (reference sequence). CDR3 size: 12 residues. For the CDR3, the DNA is TGTTCCAGCAGCTTAGAATCCGGTGAGCAGTTCTTC. Amino acids: CSSSLESGEQFF.

The chain couples TRBV5-1 to TRBJ2-7, with D possibly being TRBD1 (6 bases). CDR3 size: 14 residues. The V gene lost 4 bases and the J gene lost 4 bases, with 15 bases spanning the gap. Looked up from germline, CDR1 is SGHRS and CDR2 is YFSETQ. Written as DNA, the CDR3 is TGCGCCAGCAGCCCTAATGACAGGAGTTACGAGCAGTACTTC. The encoded protein is CASSPNDRSYEQYF.

The V gene is TRBV28, the J gene TRBJ2-3, with 9 bases matching TRBD2. Germline V gene lookup returns CDR1 MDHEN and CDR2 SYDVKM. This CDR3 region has 18 residues. Unmatched junction bases numbered 13, after V lost 4 bases and J lost 2 bases. CDR3 protein: CASSSPGGGGGYTDTQYF. The DNA of the CDR3 is TGTGCCAGCAGTTCCCCCGGGGGCGGGGGGGGCTACACAGATACGCAGTATTTT.

This clone was seen only once. This chain joins TRBV5-1 and TRBJ2-3, with D possibly being TRBD2 (6 bases). V gave up 3 bases and J gave up 0 bases, with 11 bases separating them. The CDR3 length is 15 residues. Germline-derived CDR1 and CDR2 are SGHRS and YFSETQ. The CDR3, as DNA: TGCGCCAGCAGCTACGGCGGGGCTAGCACAGATACGCAGTATTTT. The encoded protein is CASSYGGASTDTQYF.

The DNA for the CDR3 is TGCGCCAGCAGAAGATTAGGAGGCGAGACCCAGTACTTC. Protein: CASRRLGGETQYF. The genes are TRBV5-1 and TRBJ2-5, with a possible D match to TRBD2 (5 bases). The CDR3 length is 13 residues. The V gene lost 5 bases and the J gene lost 5 bases, with 13 bases spanning the gap. The germline V gene has CDR1 SGHRS and CDR2 YFSETQ.

The chain carries TRBV27 and TRBJ2-5; D gene ambiguous. The CDR3 runs to 14 residues. The germline CDR1 and CDR2 sequences are MNHEY and SMNVEV (reference sequence). Trimming removed 1 base at V and 5 bases at J, with 11 bases between. DNA for the CDR3: TGTGCCAGCAGTTTATTCCCCAAGAGGGAGACCCAGTACTTC. As protein: CASSLFPKRETQYF.

This chain joins TRBV7-2 and TRBJ1-1; TRBD1 agrees at 8 bases. Looked up from germline, CDR1 is SGHTA and CDR2 is FQGNSA. CDR3 length: 15 amino acids. V was pared by 5 bases and J by 4 bases, with 9 bases of the junction left unmatched. The CDR3 loop reads CASSALQGVSTEAFF. The CDR3 DNA is TGTGCCAGCAGCGCCTTACAGGGGGTGAGCACTGAAGCTTTCTTT.

This clone was seen only a few times. The chain uses TRBV6-5 and TRBJ1-5; TRBD1 agrees at 7 bases. Germline CDR1 MNHEY, CDR2 SVGAGI. The CDR3 length is 14 residues. With 6 bases clipped from V and 0 bases from J, the junction kept 2 bases outside the gene matches. The CDR3 reads CASRGQNSNQPQHF. In DNA form, the CDR3 reads TGTGCCAGCAGGGGACAGAATAGCAATCAGCCCCAGCATTTT.